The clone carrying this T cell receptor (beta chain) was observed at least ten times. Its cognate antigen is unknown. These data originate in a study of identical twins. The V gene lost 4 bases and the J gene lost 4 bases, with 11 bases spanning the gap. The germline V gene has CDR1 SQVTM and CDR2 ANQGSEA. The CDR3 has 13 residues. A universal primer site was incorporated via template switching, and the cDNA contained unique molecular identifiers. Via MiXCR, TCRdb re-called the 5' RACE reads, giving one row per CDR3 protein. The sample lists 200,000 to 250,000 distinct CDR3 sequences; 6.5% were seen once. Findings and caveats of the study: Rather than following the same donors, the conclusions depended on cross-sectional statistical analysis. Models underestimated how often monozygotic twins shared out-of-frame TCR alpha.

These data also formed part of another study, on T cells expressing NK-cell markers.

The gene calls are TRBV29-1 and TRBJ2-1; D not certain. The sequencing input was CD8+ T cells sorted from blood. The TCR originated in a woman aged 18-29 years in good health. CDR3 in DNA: TGCAGCGTTGGTCCCAACCCTTACAATGAGCAGTTCTTC. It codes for CSVGPNPYNEQFF.